This T cell receptor beta chain was captured by sequencing in a study of T cell responses to AZD1222 COVID-19 vaccine. Study results and caveats: Reports indicate that nearly half of spike-specific TCRs are directed at unmutated variant regions. Repertoire sampling happened only post peak T cell response.

Using immunoSEQ multiplex PCR, the repertoire was profiled, and TCRdb retains in-frame clones only, with some absent. This table has 100,000 to 120,000 clones, about 91% appearing once. Germline CDR1 is ENHRY and CDR2 is SYGVKD. The CDR3 is 15 residues long. Germline trimming cut 6 bases from V and 4 bases from J; bases unmatched to any gene: 4. For this clone: As yet, its antigen is unknown.

Second doses were pooled across both intervals (about 4 or about 12 weeks). This clonotype originated in an adult who received the AZD1222 COVID-19 vaccine. The source material was peripheral blood, sampled 28 days after the second AZD1222 dose. The J gene is TRBJ2-1, the V gene TRBV10-3; TRBD1 agrees at 12 bases. The CDR3 sequence: CAIRGGQGAYNEQFF. In nucleotides, the CDR3 is TGTGCCATCAGGGGGGGACAGGGGGCATACAATGAGCAGTTCTTC.